The 2 T cell receptor beta chains below were found in one sample sequenced in a study of blood T cell repertoires in COVID-19. This table comes from immunoSEQ multiplex PCR, and its TCRdb copy is limited to in-frame clones, with some not included. Of around 85,000 clones in the sample, approximately 90% were seen once. Input material: peripheral blood. The receptors come from a man in his sixties with acute or convalescent COVID-19.

The CDR3 DNA reads as TGTGCCAGCAGCTTAGGGCAGAGGTTTAACAATGAGCAGTTCTTC. Its protein is CASSLGQRFNNEQFF. The chain is built from TRBV7-9 and TRBJ2-1; D ambiguous. There are 15 residues in the CDR3. CDR1 is SEHNR, CDR2 FQNEAQ, per germline (reference sequence). The ends were cut back, 1 base at V and 5 bases at J, with 12 bases in the middle. Filled out from reference TRBV7-9 and TRBJ2-1, the complete variable domain reads DTGVSQNPRHKITKRGQNVTFRCDPISEHNRLYWYRQTLGQGPEFLTYFQNEAQLEKSRLLSDRFSAERPKGSFSTLEIQRTEQGDSAMYLCASSLGQRFNNEQFFGPGTRLTVL.

The J gene is TRBJ2-3, the V gene TRBV4-2, with 8 positions matching TRBD2. The V segment lost 4 bases and the J segment 5 bases; nucleotides outside the gene matches: 5. CDR1 is LGHNA, CDR2 YNFKEQ, per germline. This CDR3 region has 14 residues. This CDR3 reads CASSPAGERDTQYF. Here the CDR3 DNA reads TGTGCCAGCAGCCCAGCGGGGGAACGAGATACGCAGTATTTT.